A selection of T cell receptor beta chains follows, all from one sample in a study of identical twins. One entry per CDR3 protein results from TCRdb running MiXCR on the 5' RACE reads. The sample contains some 1,600,000 distinct CDR3 sequences, roughly a third of which appear only once. The source material was cord blood. The receptors originated from a newborn girl in good health. Each CDR3 is given with its conserved first and last residue. Each record gives: V gene, clone size, J gene, D gene, CDR3 protein, CDR3 DNA. A D gene is named only where the DNA matches it firmly. Size tells how often a clone was seen (once, few, many) or the class of an expanded clone, and some rows leave it out.

>TRBV12-3/TRBV12-4|.|TRBJ2-3|.
CASSSRGRGPDTQYF
TGTGCCAGCAGTTCGCGTGGTAGAGGTCCAGATACGCAGTATTTT
>TRBV23-1|.|TRBJ2-3|.
CASSQPPGLCTDTQYF
TGCGCCAGCAGTCAGCCACCGGGACTTTGCACAGATACGCAGTATTTT
>TRBV20-1|.|TRBJ2-7|TRBD2
CSARTSGPFQYF
TGCAGTGCTAGGACTAGCGGGCCCTTCCAGTACTTC
>TRBV7-2|.|TRBJ2-2|TRBD2
CASSLRGLAGLNTGELFF
TGTGCCAGCAGCTTAAGGGGACTAGCGGGACTGAACACCGGGGAGCTGTTTTTT
>TRBV5-6|.|TRBJ2-3|.
CASSPRDSKSTDTQYF
TGTGCCAGCAGCCCCCGGGACTCTAAGTCCACAGATACGCAGTATTTT
>TRBV6-1|few|TRBJ2-3|TRBD2
CASSDPLAGDGYTQYF
TGTGCCAGCAGTGACCCCCTAGCGGGAGATGGATATACGCAGTATTTT
>TRBV3-1|.|TRBJ2-1|TRBD2
CASTIGILAGSSYNEQFF
TGTGCCAGCACCATCGGTATATTAGCGGGGAGCTCCTACAATGAGCAGTTCTTC
>TRBV28|.|TRBJ2-1|.
CASTGGGIFNEQFF
TGTGCCAGCACAGGGGGAGGAATTTTCAATGAGCAGTTCTTC
>TRBV9|many|TRBJ2-1|.
CASTRRSNEINEQFF
TGTGCCAGCACCCGGAGGTCCAACGAGATCAATGAGCAGTTCTTC
>TRBV28|few|TRBJ2-1|.
CASSTVAGSNEQFF
TGTGCCAGCAGTACGGTCGCGGGGTCGAATGAGCAGTTCTTC
>TRBV28|few|TRBJ2-1|.
CASSPSLEQFF
TGTGCCAGCAGCCCCTCTTTGGAGCAGTTCTTC
>TRBV28|.|TRBJ1-2|.
CASSLSLHGYTF
TGTGCCAGCAGTTTGTCCCTCCATGGCTACACCTTC
>TRBV19|few|TRBJ1-2|.
CASRSRYGYTF
TGTGCCAGTAGGTCTCGGTATGGCTACACCTTC
>TRBV11-2|.|TRBJ1-4|.
CASSPKLFF
TGTGCCAGCAGCCCAAAACTGTTTTTT
>TRBV20-1|.|TRBJ2-4|TRBD2
CSARDPDTSGEFWEQYF
TGCAGTGCTAGAGATCCCGATACTAGCGGGGAATTTTGGGAGCAGTACTTC
>TRBV15|few|TRBJ2-7|.
CATSRELSSYEQYF
TGTGCCACCAGCAGAGAACTGAGCTCCTACGAGCAGTACTTC
>TRBV4-2|many|TRBJ2-1|.
CASSQDGGGRYNEQFF
TGTGCCAGCAGCCAAGATGGGGGGGGCAGGTACAATGAGCAGTTCTTC
>TRBV4-1|few|TRBJ1-1|TRBD1
CASTLRTGQGAGTEAFF
TGCGCCAGCACCTTGAGAACAGGACAGGGGGCAGGGACTGAAGCTTTCTTT
>TRBV6-5|few|TRBJ2-7|.
CASSPLAGRYEQYF
TGTGCCAGCAGCCCCCTGGCAGGGAGGTACGAGCAGTACTTC
>TRBV29-1|many|TRBJ2-1|.
CSVESGRNEQFF
TGCAGCGTTGAATCCGGGCGGAATGAGCAGTTCTTC
>TRBV6-1|.|TRBJ2-7|.
CASSERQGDEQYF
TGTGCCAGCAGTGAACGGCAAGGGGACGAGCAGTACTTC
>TRBV11-2|.|TRBJ1-2|TRBD1
CASSLTPTGGDGYTF
TGTGCCAGCAGCCTTACCCCGACAGGGGGCGATGGCTACACCTTC
>TRBV5-5|.|TRBJ2-7|TRBD2
CAGSLGLAGYEQYF
TGTGCCGGCAGCTTGGGTCTAGCGGGATACGAGCAGTACTTC
>TRBV20-1|few|TRBJ2-7|.
CSARGQGKNEQYF
TGCAGTGCTAGAGGTCAGGGAAAGAACGAGCAGTACTTC
>TRBV25-1|.|TRBJ1-2|.
CASSESRWYGYTF
TGTGCCAGCAGTGAATCAAGGTGGTATGGCTACACCTTC
>TRBV3-1|.|TRBJ2-1|.
CASSLLGATYNEQFF
TGTGCCAGCAGCCTTTTGGGGGCGACCTACAATGAGCAGTTCTTC
>TRBV4-2|.|TRBJ1-2|.
CASSQGEIVYGYTF
TGTGCCAGCAGCCAGGGGGAGATCGTCTATGGCTACACCTTC
>TRBV28|few|TRBJ2-7|TRBD1
CASSGIRDRPYEQYF
TGTGCCAGCAGTGGCATCCGGGACAGACCCTACGAGCAGTACTTC
>TRBV12-3/TRBV12-4|.|TRBJ2-1|.
CASTLVSEQFF
TGTGCCAGCACCTTAGTAAGTGAGCAGTTCTTC
>TRBV6-6|.|TRBJ2-7|.
CASTPSRQSYEQYF
TGTGCCAGCACCCCGTCCCGGCAGTCCTACGAGCAGTACTTC
>TRBV21-1|.|TRBJ2-4|.
CASSKGGEQGAKNIQYF
TGCGCCAGCAGCAAAGGGGGGGAACAGGGGGCCAAAAACATTCAGTACTTC
>TRBV5-1|.|TRBJ2-5|.
CASSLASVTRVETQYF
TGCGCCAGCAGCTTGGCCTCGGTGACTAGGGTAGAGACCCAGTACTTC
>TRBV5-1|.|TRBJ2-1|.
CASSLDPDSTYNEQFF
TGCGCCAGCAGCTTGGATCCGGACTCTACATACAATGAGCAGTTCTTC
>TRBV7-9|.|TRBJ2-1|.
CASSATGTTRAEQFF
TGTGCCAGCAGCGCTACCGGGACCACTCGCGCTGAGCAGTTCTTC
>TRBV20-1|.|TRBJ2-3|.
CSARVSPHSTDTQYF
TGCAGTGCTAGAGTTAGCCCACACAGCACAGATACGCAGTATTTT
>TRBV20-1|.|TRBJ1-2|TRBD1
CSAGRDRVDYGYTF
TGCAGTGCTGGCCGGGACAGGGTGGACTATGGCTACACCTTC
>TRBV7-9|.|TRBJ1-1|TRBD1
CASSLVQGASTEAFF
TGTGCCAGCAGCTTAGTACAGGGGGCGAGCACTGAAGCTTTCTTT
>TRBV7-2|.|TRBJ2-3|.
CASSLRTAFTDTQYF
TGTGCCAGCAGCTTAAGGACCGCATTCACAGATACGCAGTATTTT
>TRBV5-1|.|TRBJ1-4|.
CASSLGAPNEKLFF
TGCGCCAGCAGCTTGGGGGCCCCTAATGAAAAACTGTTTTTT
>TRBV4-2|.|TRBJ2-5|.
CASSQDRDNPQETQYF
TGTGCCAGCAGCCAAGATCGGGACAACCCACAAGAGACCCAGTACTTC
>TRBV10-3|.|TRBJ2-1|TRBD2
CAISESRAGLAGGGYEQFF
TGTGCCATCAGTGAGAGTCGCGCTGGACTAGCGGGAGGGGGGTACGAGCAGTTCTTC
>TRBV11-1|.|TRBJ2-5|.
CASSLEVAHSYNEQYF
TGTGCCAGCAGCTTAGAGGTTGCACACTCATACAATGAGCAGTACTTC